A selection of T cell receptor beta chains follows, all from one sample in a study of breast tumors, draining lymph nodes, adjacent tissues. TCRdb reanalysed the multiplex PCR reads using MiXCR and keeps one entry per CDR3 protein. The top ten clones hold more than 7.5% of a sample with some 65,000 distinct CDR3 sequences, around two fifths of them seen once. Sample: breast tumor tissue. The source of these receptors is a female donor with breast cancer. Some clones in this sample may be carry-over from other donors' samples. The CDR3 runs from the conserved cysteine through the conserved F or W. A D gene is named only where the DNA matches it firmly. The listing skips clone size in some rows; elsewhere it reads once, few, many or a size class.

v_call	clone_size	d_call	j_call	cdr3_aa	cdr3_nt
TRBV3-1	-	-	TRBJ1-2	CASSLNRGCTF	TGCGCCAGCAGCCTCAATCGGGGCTGCACCTTC
TRBV15	-	TRBD1	TRBJ2-5	CATSSDREQETQYF	TGTGCCACCAGCTCCGACAGGGAACAAGAGACCCAGTACTTC
TRBV20-1	many	-	TRBJ1-6	CSARDHRELHNSPLHF	TGCAGTGCTAGAGATCACAGAGAACTCCATAATTCACCCCTCCACTTT
TRBV28	many	TRBD1	TRBJ1-5	CASSLTGVGNQPQHF	TGTGCCAGCAGTCTGACAGGGGTGGGCAATCAGCCCCAGCATTTT
TRBV7-3	medium-sized	-	TRBJ1-4	CASSLQHVGIANEKLFF	TGTGCCAGCAGCTTACAACATGTGGGAATTGCTAATGAAAAACTGTTTTTT
TRBV6-1	many	TRBD1	TRBJ1-2	CASWAGRGPVGGYTF	TGTGCCAGCTGGGCCGGTAGGGGGCCGGTGGGAGGCTACACCTTC
TRBV3-1	once	TRBD2	TRBJ2-7	CVSSPRVGTSVSSEQHF	TGTGTCAGCAGCCCTCGGGTCGGGACTAGCGTCTCGAGCGAGCAGCACTTC
TRBV7-9	medium-sized	TRBD2	TRBJ2-3	CASSFPLLAGGSTDTQYF	TGTGCCAGCAGTTTCCCCCTACTAGCGGGGGGTAGCACAGATACGCAGTATTTT
TRBV24-1	-	TRBD1	TRBJ1-5	CATSAPGGHQPQHF	TGTGCCACCAGTGCCCCAGGGGGTCATCAGCCCCAGCATTTT
TRBV9	-	-	TRBJ2-2	CASSVVGQPNTGELFF	TGTGCCAGCAGCGTAGTCGGCCAGCCGAACACCGGGGAGCTGTTTTTT
TRBV7-3	few	-	TRBJ2-5	CASRSRSGETQYF	TGTGCCAGCAGGTCCAGGTCCGGGGAGACCCAGTACTTC
TRBV6-6	many	TRBD1	TRBJ2-1	CASSGQVWYSYNEQFF	TGTGCCAGCTCAGGACAGGTTTGGTATTCCTACAATGAGCAGTTCTTC
TRBV19	-	-	TRBJ1-5	CASSNPGGVWGGNQPPHF	TGTGCCAGTAGTAATCCGGGGGGAGTTTGGGGAGGCAATCAGCCCCCGCATTTT
TRBV7-7	many	-	TRBJ1-2	CASSFRTEANYGYTF	TGTGCTAGCAGCTTCCGGACAGAAGCTAACTATGGCTACACCTTC
TRBV9	many	-	TRBJ1-4	CASSEGRGGVNEKLFF	TGTGCCAGCAGCGAGGGTCGGGGGGGAGTCAATGAAAAACTGTTTTTT
TRBV4-1	many	-	TRBJ2-1	CASSQDRGPGWDSYNEQFF	TGCGCCAGCAGCCAAGATCGAGGTCCGGGGTGGGACTCCTACAATGAGCAGTTCTTC
TRBV7-9	many	-	TRBJ2-1	CASSHWTEYNEQFF	TGTGCCAGCAGCCATTGGACAGAGTACAATGAGCAGTTCTTC
TRBV20-1	-	TRBD1	TRBJ1-2	CSARGTGAYGYTF	TGCAGTGCTAGAGGGACAGGGGCCTATGGCTACACCTTC
TRBV2	few	-	TRBJ1-2	CASMGVSNYGYTF	TGTGCCAGCATGGGAGTCTCTAACTATGGCTACACCTTC
TRBV11-2	many	-	TRBJ2-2	CASSLVGQLFSTGELFF	TGTGCCAGCAGCTTAGTGGGGCAGCTATTTTCCACCGGGGAGCTGTTTTTT